A selection of T cell receptor beta chains follows, all from one sample in a study of shared T cell receptors in the human thymus. Sequencing was performed with immunoSEQ multiplex PCR; in TCRdb, only in-frame clones are kept and a portion is missing. This sample yields about 730,000 clones, of which approximately 83% are seen a single time; about 0.0098% belongs to the top ten. These data are also associated with another study on human thymus T cells.

The sample comprised thymocytes. These receptors were collected from a girl less than two years old with a congenital heart defect. Each CDR3 is given with its conserved first and last residue. D genes are given only for firm matches. Size values are once, few and many counts, or a class for expanded clones, and some rows have none.

CDR3nt,CDR3aa,v_gene,abundance,d_gene,j_gene
TGCGCCAGCAGCCAAGGATTACGTTTAAGTACAGGGGAGAGAGGGGGCTACACCTTC,CASSQGLRLSTGERGGYTF,TRBV4-1,.,TRBD1,TRBJ1-2
TGTGCCAGCAGTTTTGCAGGGTCAGGAGAGCAGTACTTC,CASSFAGSGEQYF,TRBV27,.,.,TRBJ2-7
TGTGCCAGCAGTTACACGTCGGACACTTCGAACACTGAAGCTTTCTTT,CASSYTSDTSNTEAFF,TRBV6-5,.,.,TRBJ1-1
TGTGCCAGCAGTCATCCGGGACTAGCGGGAGGAGGCTACGAGCAGTACTTC,CASSHPGLAGGGYEQYF,TRBV2,.,TRBD2,TRBJ2-7
TGCGCCAGCAGCCAAGATAGTGTCAGGGCGGATGAAAAACTGTTTTTT,CASSQDSVRADEKLFF,TRBV4-1,.,.,TRBJ1-4
TGCAGCGTTGTGGTTGCATCGGCACGGCGTAGGGGCGACCGGTACGAGCAGTACTTC,CSVVVASARRRGDRYEQYF,TRBV29-1,.,.,TRBJ2-7
TGTGCCAGCAGGGAGACAGGGGTCATAAATGAAAAACTGTTTTTT,CASRETGVINEKLFF,TRBV7-6,.,TRBD1,TRBJ1-4
TGTGCCAGCAGCCTGGGGAGGGGAGGAAATAACTATGGCTACACCTTC,CASSLGRGGNNYGYTF,TRBV7-9,few,.,TRBJ1-2
TGTGCCAGCAGCGTCTCGGGGATGCCCGGGGAGCTGTTTTTT,CASSVSGMPGELFF,TRBV9,.,.,TRBJ2-2
TGCAGCGTTGGGGCCGGGGTTGATGGCTTGTACTGCCATGGCTACACCTTC,CSVGAGVDGLYCHGYTF,TRBV29-1,.,.,TRBJ1-2
TGCGCCAGCAGCTTGGACAGCAGTAATCAGCCCCAGCATTTT,CASSLDSSNQPQHF,TRBV5-1,.,.,TRBJ1-5
TGTGCCAGCAGTGAAGCCGGTATCAACGTCCTGACTTTC,CASSEAGINVLTF,TRBV2,.,.,TRBJ2-6
TGTGCCAGCAGCCCCCGGGTATGGGGCATGAACACTGAAGCTTTCTTT,CASSPRVWGMNTEAFF,TRBV7-9,.,.,TRBJ1-1
TGTGCCAGCAGCTCAAGGGGTCGGGAGACCCAGTACTTC,CASSSRGRETQYF,TRBV7-2,.,.,TRBJ2-5
TGCGCCAGCAGCCAAGGGACTCTCAATGAGCAGTTCTTC,CASSQGTLNEQFF,TRBV4-1,.,.,TRBJ2-1
TGTGCCAGTAGTATGGAGGGAGGGGCTCCCTACGAGCAGTACTTC,CASSMEGGAPYEQYF,TRBV19,once,TRBD2,TRBJ2-7
TGTGCCAGCAGTTTATCACCAGCCTACGAGCAGTACTTC,CASSLSPAYEQYF,TRBV27,.,.,TRBJ2-7
TGTGCCAGCTCCCTTACCAGTTCCTACGAGCAGTACTTC,CASSLTSSYEQYF,TRBV18,.,.,TRBJ2-7
TGTGCCAGCAGCGTTACCGGGACAGGGTTAGGTGCACCCCTCCACTTT,CASSVTGTGLGAPLHF,TRBV9,.,TRBD1,TRBJ1-6
TGTGCTAGCAGCCGTGAGTACCAAGAGACCCAGTACTTC,CASSREYQETQYF,TRBV7-7,.,.,TRBJ2-5
TGTGCCAGCACCATTAACCCCCGGGACAGGAGGACCTTT,CASTINPRDRRTF,TRBV6-6,.,TRBD1,TRBJ2-3
TGTGCCAGTAGTAGCCTCGGGAGGCCTAATGAAAAACTGTTTTTT,CASSSLGRPNEKLFF,TRBV19,.,.,TRBJ1-4
TGTGCCAGCAGCTTGCGGTTTCTTAACACTGAAGCTTTCTTT,CASSLRFLNTEAFF,TRBV5-6,.,.,TRBJ1-1
TGTGCCAGCGGACACAACACTGAAGCTTTCTTT,CASGHNTEAFF,TRBV6-1,once,.,TRBJ1-1
TGCGCCAGCAGCTTGGTGCAGTCTCTAGCGGGGTTCACAACGTCCTACGAGCAGTACTTC,CASSLVQSLAGFTTSYEQYF,TRBV5-1,once,TRBD2,TRBJ2-7
TGTGCCAGCAGTTTATCGGTTCCAGGACGAGGGCCTGAAGCTTTCTTT,CASSLSVPGRGPEAFF,TRBV27,.,.,TRBJ1-1
TGTGCCAGCAGTGTACGGCGGAACCATAATGAAAAACTGTTTTTT,CASSVRRNHNEKLFF,TRBV25-1,.,.,TRBJ1-4
TGTGCCAGCAGTCCCAGACCGGGACAGGGCGACAACTCTGGAAACACCATATATTTT,CASSPRPGQGDNSGNTIYF,TRBV27,few,TRBD1,TRBJ1-3
TGTGCCAGCAGCGTCACGAGGGGGACTAATGAAAAACTGTTTTTT,CASSVTRGTNEKLFF,TRBV2,.,.,TRBJ1-4
TGCGCCAGCAGTAAACTACGGACAGCCGGGGAGCTGTTTTTT,CASSKLRTAGELFF,TRBV4-3,.,.,TRBJ2-2
TGTGCCAGCAGCCGGGACAGGGAGGGAGAGACCCAGTACTTC,CASSRDREGETQYF,TRBV28,.,TRBD1,TRBJ2-5
TGTGCCAGTAGTATAGCGGGACAGGGGGCCGTCGGGGCTGAAGCTTTCTTT,CASSIAGQGAVGAEAFF,TRBV19,.,TRBD1,TRBJ1-1
TGTGCCAGCAGCCAAGATGGGGGGGATGGCTACACCTTC,CASSQDGGDGYTF,TRBV14,.,.,TRBJ1-2
TGTGCCAGCAGCCAAAAGGACAACAGCTACGATTCACCCCTCCACTTT,CASSQKDNSYDSPLHF,TRBV5-6,.,.,TRBJ1-6
TGTGCCAGCAGCTTGGAATTGGGGGGTTGGAACACTGAAGCTTTCTTT,CASSLELGGWNTEAFF,TRBV5-4,.,.,TRBJ1-1
TGTGCCAGCAGCTTATCCTCCCCGGACAGGGTGAACACCGGGGAGCTGTTTTTT,CASSLSSPDRVNTGELFF,TRBV11-1,.,TRBD1,TRBJ2-2
TGTGCCAGCACCCCCGTCCCTATGCGGCATGGGGCCAACGTCCTGACTTTC,CASTPVPMRHGANVLTF,TRBV7-9,.,.,TRBJ2-6
TGTGCCAGCAGCGTAGGGTTGCAGCGGCTCCCCTACAATGAGCAGTTCTTC,CASSVGLQRLPYNEQFF,TRBV9,.,.,TRBJ2-1
TGTGCCAGCAGCACCGGACAGGGTCCCCACTATGGCTACACCTTC,CASSTGQGPHYGYTF,TRBV7-9,.,TRBD1,TRBJ1-2
TGTGCCAGCTCACCTCCGGAGGGGAGGGTCGGGGACGGCTACACCTTC,CASSPPEGRVGDGYTF,TRBV18,.,.,TRBJ1-2
TGTGCCAGCAGCTCCTACAGGGAGAACACTGAAGCTTTCTTT,CASSSYRENTEAFF,TRBV5-4,.,.,TRBJ1-1
TGTGCCAGCAGTTACGCGACAAACTATGGCTACACCTTC,CASSYATNYGYTF,TRBV6-5,.,.,TRBJ1-2